This entry describes one T cell receptor (beta chain). The antigen this receptor binds is unknown. It has no much larger one-base neighbor in the sample; base qualities were not kept. The method was the immunoSEQ multiplex PCR assay. To provide template for TCR sequencing, every sample had RNA extracted and reverse transcribed into cDNA. SuperScript III was used to make first-strand cDNA, primed with a 2:1 mix of oligo-dT and random hexamers. A synthetic immune receptor repertoire was used to gauge amplification bias, and whatever bias remained was removed computationally. The authors processed their data as follows. Raw reads were preprocessed to remove errors, and CDR3 was defined according to IMGT conventions as the region from the conserved cysteine to phenylalanine. Clonality was calculated as 1 minus Shannon entropy normalized by log2 of the number of productive unique TCRs. Scalp TCRbeta sequences were cross-referenced with sorted blood CD4 and CD8 repertoires so that the CD4 or CD8 identity of scalp clones could be inferred. Imported from immuneACCESS, the table was reduced by TCRdb to in-frame sequences with V and J called. These copies leave out some clones; in studies compared against another copy, an unresolved V gene accounts for under half, and the cause of the remainder is not known. V and J calls and clone size are given by that table; D and trimming were obtained from the DNA. This sample lists 150,000 to 200,000 clones; around 50% were detected once. Clones ranked in the top ten supply 14% to 15% of the sample.

This entry is derived from a study of CD8+ T cells in alopecia areata (dated by TCRdb to 2016 to 2019). With regard to the full study: Treated patients were enrolled in an open-label pilot trial of oral tofacitinib, 5 to 10 mg twice daily, for moderate-to-severe alopecia areata. The RNA source kit depended on sample type: the PAXgene miRNA kit for fixed scalp, the miRNeasy kit for PBMCs, and the RNeasy kit for mouse skin. Scalp clonality was compared among normal scalp (n=4), patchy alopecia areata scalp (n=8), and alopecia totalis/universalis scalp (n=8). The study used high-throughput TCRbeta sequencing to examine T cell clonal expansion in alopecia areata, in both the C3H/HeJ mouse model and human patients. Human TCRbeta sequencing covered scalp tissue and sorted CD4+ and CD8+ peripheral blood T cells from patchy and totalis/universalis alopecia areata patients and healthy controls. Amplification of TCRbeta CDR3 regions was done by immunoSEQ multiplex PCR using 35 Vbeta forward primers and 13 Jbeta reverse primers. Patients stayed on tofacitinib for 6 to 18 months and then had 6 months of follow-up off drug so that delayed response and recurrence could be assessed. Patients on tofacitinib were biopsied at baseline and after 4 and 24 weeks of treatment, and several of the patients also had a later scalp biopsy.

Per the germline V gene (reference sequence), SEHNR is the CDR1 and FQNEAQ is the CDR2. Trimming at the junction amounts to 5 bases on V and 0 bases on J, and the germline ends lie 13 bases apart. The CDR3 has 15 amino acids, counting the end cysteine and phenylalanine. Only CDR3 DNA is held: 45 bases, read in frame from base 1. Study-wide conclusions, independent of this receptor: TCR sequences shared between patients were less clear than in mice, possibly partly because of HLA diversity in the patient population. Resident alphabeta T cells in normal human skin are also sequenced, complicating scalp TCR repertoire analysis, unlike mouse skin dominated by gammadelta T cells. Higher clonality and more expanded CD8+ clones were observed in lesional scalp than in normal scalp, particularly in alopecia totalis/universalis, a finding suggestive of antigenic drive.

The time point label, read with the paper, signifies: baseline before oral tofacitinib. Lesional scalp punch biopsies and peripheral blood were obtained from alopecia areata patients. PBMCs were isolated by density centrifugation and stained for CD3, CD4 and CD8, and CD4+ and CD8+ T cells were sorted on a FACSAria. The sample was CD4+ T cells sorted from blood, taken at week 0. The chain uses TRBV7-9 and TRBJ2-5, with TRBD1 perhaps the D gene, on 6 matching bases. This TCR was recovered from a human donor with alopecia areata. The DNA is TGTGCCAGCAGCAACGATAGGGGGAACCAAGAGACCCAGTACTTC. Its amino acids are CASSNDRGNQETQYF.